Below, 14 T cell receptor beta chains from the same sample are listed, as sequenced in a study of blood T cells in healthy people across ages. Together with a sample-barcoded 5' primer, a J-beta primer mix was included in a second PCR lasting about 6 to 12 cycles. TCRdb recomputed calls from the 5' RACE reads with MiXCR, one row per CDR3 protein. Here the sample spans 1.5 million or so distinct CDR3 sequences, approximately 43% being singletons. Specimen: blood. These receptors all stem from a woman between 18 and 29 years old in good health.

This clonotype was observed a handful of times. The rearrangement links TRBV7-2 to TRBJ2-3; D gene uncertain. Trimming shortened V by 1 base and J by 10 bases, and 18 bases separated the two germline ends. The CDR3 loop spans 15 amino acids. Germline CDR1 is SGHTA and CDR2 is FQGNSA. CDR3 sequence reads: CASSLESQTALAQYF. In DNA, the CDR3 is TGTGCCAGCAGCTTAGAATCGCAGACGGCTTTGGCGCAGTATTTT.

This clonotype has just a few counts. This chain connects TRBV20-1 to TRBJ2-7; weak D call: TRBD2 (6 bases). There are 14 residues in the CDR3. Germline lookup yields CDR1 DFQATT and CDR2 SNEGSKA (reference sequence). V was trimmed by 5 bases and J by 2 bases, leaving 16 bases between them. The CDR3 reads CSAWDSPRAYEQYF. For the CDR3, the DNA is TGCAGTGCTTGGGACTCCCCACGAGCCTACGAGCAGTACTTC.

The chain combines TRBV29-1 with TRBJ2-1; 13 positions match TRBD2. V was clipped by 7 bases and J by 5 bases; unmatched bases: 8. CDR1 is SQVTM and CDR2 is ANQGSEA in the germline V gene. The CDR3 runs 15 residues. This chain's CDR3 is CSAEGTSGDNNEQFF. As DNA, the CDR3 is TGCAGCGCCGAAGGGACTAGCGGGGATAACAATGAGCAGTTCTTC.

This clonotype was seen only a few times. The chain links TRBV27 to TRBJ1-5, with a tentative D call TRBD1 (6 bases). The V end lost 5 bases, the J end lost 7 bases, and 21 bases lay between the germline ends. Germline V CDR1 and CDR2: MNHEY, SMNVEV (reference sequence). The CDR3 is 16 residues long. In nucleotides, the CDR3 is TGTGCCAGCAGTACCACAGCCACAGGGAGGATCCAGCCCCAGCATTTT. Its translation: CASSTTATGRIQPQHF.

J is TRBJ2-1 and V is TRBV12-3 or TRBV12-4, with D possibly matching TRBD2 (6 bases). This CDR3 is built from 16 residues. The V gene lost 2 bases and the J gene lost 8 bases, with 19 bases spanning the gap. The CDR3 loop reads CASSLRLQLAGDEQFF. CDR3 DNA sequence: TGTGCCAGCAGTTTACGCCTACAACTAGCAGGCGATGAGCAGTTCTTC.

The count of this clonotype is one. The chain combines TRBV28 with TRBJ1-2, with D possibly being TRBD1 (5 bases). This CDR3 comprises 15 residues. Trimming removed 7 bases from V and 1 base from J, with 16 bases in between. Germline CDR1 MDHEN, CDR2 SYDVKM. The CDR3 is CASKMGPEINYGYTF. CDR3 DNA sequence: TGTGCCAGCAAAATGGGGCCCGAAATTAACTATGGCTACACCTTC.

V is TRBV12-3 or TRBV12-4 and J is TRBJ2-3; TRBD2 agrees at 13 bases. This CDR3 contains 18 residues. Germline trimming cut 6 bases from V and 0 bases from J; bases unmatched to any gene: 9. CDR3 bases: TGTGCCAGCAGCCCCGGACTAGCGGGAGCGACTAGCACAGATACGCAGTATTTT. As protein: CASSPGLAGATSTDTQYF.

The CDR3 DNA reads as TGCAGTGCTAGCTTCGAGGGTCCAAACATTCAGTACTTC. It is translated as CSASFEGPNIQYF. The V and J genes are TRBV20-1 and TRBJ2-4, with D maybe TRBD2 (5 bases). The CDR3 totals 13 residues. The germline V gene has CDR1 DFQATT and CDR2 SNEGSKA (reference sequence). Trimming left V 3 bases short and J 6 bases short, with 12 bases between.

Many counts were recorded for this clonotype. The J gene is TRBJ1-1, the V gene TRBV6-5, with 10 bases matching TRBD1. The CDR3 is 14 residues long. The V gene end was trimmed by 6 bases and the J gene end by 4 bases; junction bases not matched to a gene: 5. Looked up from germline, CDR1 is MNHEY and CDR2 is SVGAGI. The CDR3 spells CASSLDRGLTEAFF. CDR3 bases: TGTGCCAGCAGCTTAGACAGGGGGCTCACTGAAGCTTTCTTT.

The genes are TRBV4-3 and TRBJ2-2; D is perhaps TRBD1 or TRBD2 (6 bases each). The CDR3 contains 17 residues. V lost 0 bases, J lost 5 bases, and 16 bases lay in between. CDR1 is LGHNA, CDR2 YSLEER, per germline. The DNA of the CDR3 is TGCGCCAGCAGCCAAGATTCACCCGGGGGCAGGACCGGGGAGCTGTTTTTT. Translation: CASSQDSPGGRTGELFF.

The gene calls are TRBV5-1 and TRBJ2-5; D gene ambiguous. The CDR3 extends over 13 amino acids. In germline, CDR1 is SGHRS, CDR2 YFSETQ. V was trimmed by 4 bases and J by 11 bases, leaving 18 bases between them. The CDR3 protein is CASSPDPDNEQYF. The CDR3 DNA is TGCGCCAGCAGCCCGGACCCAGACAATGAGCAGTACTTC.

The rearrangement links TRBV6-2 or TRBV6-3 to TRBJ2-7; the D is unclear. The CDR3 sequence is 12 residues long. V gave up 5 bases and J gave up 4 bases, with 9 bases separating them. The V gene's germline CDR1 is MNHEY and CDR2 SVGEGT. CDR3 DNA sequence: TGTGCCAGCAGTCACGACTTGTACGAGCAGTACTTC. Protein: CASSHDLYEQYF.

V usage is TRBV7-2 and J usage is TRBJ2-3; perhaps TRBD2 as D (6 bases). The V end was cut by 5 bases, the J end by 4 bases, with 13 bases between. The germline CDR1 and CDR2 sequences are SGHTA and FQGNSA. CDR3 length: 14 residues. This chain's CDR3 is CASSLREFADTQYF. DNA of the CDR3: TGTGCCAGCAGCCTACGGGAGTTCGCAGATACGCAGTATTTT.

CDR3 DNA: TGTGCCAGCAGCTTAGAGAACGGGGAAAGCTCCTACAATGAGCAGTTCTTC. It is translated as CASSLENGESSYNEQFF. The genes are TRBV7-2 and TRBJ2-1, with D maybe TRBD2 (5 bases). This CDR3 is built from 17 residues. Germline V CDR1 and CDR2: SGHTA, FQGNSA. Trimming removed 1 base from V and 0 bases from J, with 13 bases in between.